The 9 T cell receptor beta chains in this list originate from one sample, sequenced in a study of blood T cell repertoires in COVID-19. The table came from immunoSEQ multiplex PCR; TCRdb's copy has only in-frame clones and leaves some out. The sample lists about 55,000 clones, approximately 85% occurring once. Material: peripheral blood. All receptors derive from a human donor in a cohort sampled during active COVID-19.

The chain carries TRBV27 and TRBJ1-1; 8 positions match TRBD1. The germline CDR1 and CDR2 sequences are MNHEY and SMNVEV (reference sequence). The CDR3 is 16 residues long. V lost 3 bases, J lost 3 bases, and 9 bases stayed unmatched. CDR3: CASSFWGRGRDTEAFF. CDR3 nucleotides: TGTGCCAGCAGTTTCTGGGGCAGGGGGCGCGACACTGAAGCTTTCTTT.

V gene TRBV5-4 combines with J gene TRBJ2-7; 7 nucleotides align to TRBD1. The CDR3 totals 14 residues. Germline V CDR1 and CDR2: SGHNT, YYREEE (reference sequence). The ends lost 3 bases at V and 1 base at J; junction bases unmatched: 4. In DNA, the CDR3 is TGTGCCAGCAGCTCCGCGACAGGGTCCTACGAGCAGTACTTC. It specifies CASSSATGSYEQYF.

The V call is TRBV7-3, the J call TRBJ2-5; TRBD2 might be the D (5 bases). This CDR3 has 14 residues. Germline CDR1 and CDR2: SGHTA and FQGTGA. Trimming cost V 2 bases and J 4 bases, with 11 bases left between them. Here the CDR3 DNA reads TGTGCCAGCAGCTTAGGACCGGGAACAGAGACCCAGTACTTC. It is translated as CASSLGPGTETQYF.

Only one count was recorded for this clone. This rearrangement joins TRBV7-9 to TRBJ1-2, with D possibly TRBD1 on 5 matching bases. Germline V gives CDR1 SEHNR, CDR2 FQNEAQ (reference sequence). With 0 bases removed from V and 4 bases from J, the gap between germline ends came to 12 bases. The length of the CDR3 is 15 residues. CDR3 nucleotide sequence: TGTGCCAGCAGCTTAGCCGGCAGGGTAGGCTATGGCTACACCTTC. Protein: CASSLAGRVGYGYTF.

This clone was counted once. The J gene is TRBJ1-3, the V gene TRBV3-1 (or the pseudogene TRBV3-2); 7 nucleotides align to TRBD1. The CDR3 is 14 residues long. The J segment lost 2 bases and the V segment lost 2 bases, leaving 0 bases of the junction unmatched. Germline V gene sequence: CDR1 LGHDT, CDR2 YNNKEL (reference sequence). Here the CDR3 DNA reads TGTGCCAGCAGCCAACAGGGGGCTGGAAACACCATATATTTT. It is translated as CASSQQGAGNTIYF.

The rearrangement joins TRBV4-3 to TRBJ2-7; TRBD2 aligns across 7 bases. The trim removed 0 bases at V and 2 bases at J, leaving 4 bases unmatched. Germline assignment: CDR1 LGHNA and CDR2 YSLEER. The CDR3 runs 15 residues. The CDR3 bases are TGCGCCAGCAGCCAAGACAACCGGGGGGCCTACGAGCAGTACTTC. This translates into CASSQDNRGAYEQYF.

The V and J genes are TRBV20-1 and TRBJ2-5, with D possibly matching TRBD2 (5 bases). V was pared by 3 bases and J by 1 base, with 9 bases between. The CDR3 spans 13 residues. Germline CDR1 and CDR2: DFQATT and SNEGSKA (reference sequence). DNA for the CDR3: TGCAGTGCTAGTAAGGCGGGCCAAGAGACCCAGTACTTC. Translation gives CSASKAGQETQYF.

The CDR3 protein is CASSLGTGNEQFF. In DNA, the CDR3 is TGTGCCAGCAGCTTAGGGACAGGGAATGAGCAGTTCTTC. J is TRBJ2-1 and V is TRBV7-3; 9 nucleotides line up with TRBD1. With 2 bases clipped from V and 7 bases from J, the junction kept 0 bases outside the gene matches. CDR3 length equals 13 residues. Germline V gene lookup returns CDR1 SGHTA and CDR2 FQGTGA.

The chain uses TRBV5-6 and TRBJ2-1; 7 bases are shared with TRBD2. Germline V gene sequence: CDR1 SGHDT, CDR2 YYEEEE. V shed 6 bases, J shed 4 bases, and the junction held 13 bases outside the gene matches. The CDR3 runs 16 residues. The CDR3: CASTLGGGTHYNEQFF. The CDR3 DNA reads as TGTGCCAGCACCCTGGGGGGAGGGACTCATTACAATGAGCAGTTCTTC.